The 16 T cell receptor beta chains below were found in one sample sequenced in a study of response to subunit inactivated influenza vaccine. TCRdb reanalysed the RT-PCR reads using MiXCR and keeps one entry per CDR3 protein. The sample lists hundreds of thousands of distinct CDR3 sequences, approximately 14% occurring once. The sample in question was PBMCs from blood, obtained 14 to 15 days before vaccination. The receptors originated from a man aged 50 or older who received an inactivated influenza vaccine.

The V and J genes are TRBV6-5 and TRBJ1-5; D not certain. Germline assignment: CDR1 MNHEY and CDR2 SVGAGI. Between the trimmed V and J ends, which lost 8 bases and 3 bases, there was a span of 5 bases. There are 11 residues in the CDR3. The CDR3 is CASGVNQPQHF. The CDR3 DNA sequence: TGTGCCAGCGGGGTCAATCAGCCCCAGCATTTT.

CDR3 nucleotide sequence: TGTGCCACCAGTCCTCCTAGTCACGAGACCCAGTACTTC. As protein: CATSPPSHETQYF. The V gene is TRBV15, the J gene TRBJ2-5; D call uncertain. The CDR3 is 13 residues long. V shed 6 bases and J shed 5 bases, with 13 bases lying between them. Germline V gene data show CDR1 as LNHNV and CDR2 as YYDKDF (reference sequence).

The chain uses TRBV20-1 and TRBJ1-2; 7 bases line up with TRBD1. The V gene end was trimmed by 4 bases and the J gene end by 4 bases; junction bases not matched to a gene: 18. Germline V CDR1 and CDR2: DFQATT, SNEGSKA (reference sequence). The CDR3 runs to 17 residues. The CDR3: CSAIDPGGMGLVYGYTF. In DNA form, the CDR3 reads TGCAGTGCTATCGACCCAGGGGGAATGGGGCTTGTCTATGGCTACACCTTC.

This clonotype occurred many times. V usage is TRBV7-8 and J usage is TRBJ1-1, with 8 bases lining up with TRBD1. CDR1 is SGHVS, CDR2 FQNEAQ, per germline. CDR3 size: 17 residues. V shed 2 bases, J shed 7 bases, and the junction held 15 bases outside the gene matches. CDR3 sequence reads: CASSLLPHTTGGGEAFF. The CDR3 DNA follows: TGTGCCAGCAGCTTATTGCCGCATACAACAGGGGGGGGTGAAGCTTTCTTT.

The chain carries TRBV20-1 and TRBJ2-1; D perhaps matches TRBD2 (5 bases). This CDR3 is built from 13 residues. CDR1 and CDR2 (germline): DFQATT, SNEGSKA (reference sequence). Trimming pared 1 base from V and 9 bases from J, leaving 13 bases between. DNA of the CDR3: TGCAGTGCTAGAGTGGTTAGCGTGGGTGAGCAGTTCTTC. Protein sequence: CSARVVSVGEQFF.

The J gene is TRBJ2-3, the V gene TRBV12-5; D may match TRBD1 or TRBD2 (6 bases each). The CDR3 sequence is 17 residues long. The germline CDR1 and CDR2 sequences are LGHNT and FRNRAP. V was clipped by 1 base and J by 0 bases, with 14 bases between them. The CDR3 DNA is TGTGCTAGTGGTTTGGCCCTGACAGGAGGGAGCACAGATACGCAGTATTTT. It codes for CASGLALTGGSTDTQYF.

The chain has TRBV11-2 and TRBJ2-7; 8 bases are a match to TRBD2. This CDR3 is built from 16 residues. The J segment lost 3 bases and the V segment lost 1 base, leaving 8 bases of the junction unmatched. Looked up from germline, CDR1 is SGHAT and CDR2 is FQNNGV. The CDR3 region has the DNA TGTGCCAGCAGCTTAGCGGTGCGGGAGGCGTTCTACGAGCAGTACTTC. It codes for CASSLAVREAFYEQYF.

This clonotype was seen only a few times. The chain uses TRBV5-1 and TRBJ2-5; no definite D call. Trimming removed 0 bases at V and 4 bases at J, with 10 bases between. The CDR3 extends over 14 amino acids. The germline CDR1 and CDR2 sequences are SGHRS and YFSETQ. The CDR3 coding sequence is TGCGCCAGCAGCTTGGGGCGATTTGGAGAGACCCAGTACTTC. It is translated as CASSLGRFGETQYF.

V is TRBV7-2 and J is TRBJ1-1, with D hard to call. The germline V and J ends were trimmed by 1 base and 5 bases, with 11 bases remaining between them. The CDR3 is 14 amino acids. Germline CDR1 reads SGHTA; CDR2 reads FQGNSA. The CDR3 nucleotides read TGTGCCAGCAGCTTAGTTCGGGTAAGGACTGAAGCTTTCTTT. This codes for CASSLVRVRTEAFF.

The V and J genes are TRBV6-1 and TRBJ2-7; TRBD1 matches 8 bases. Germline assignment: CDR1 MNHNS and CDR2 SASEGT. Trimming at V came to 6 bases and at J to 5 bases, leaving 9 bases not matched to a gene. The CDR3 length is 14 residues. The CDR3 bases are TGTGCCAGCAGGACCGTTGACAGGGGCCACGAGCAGTACTTC. It encodes CASRTVDRGHEQYF.

This clonotype occurred a few times. V is TRBV7-2 and J is TRBJ1-1; no definite D call. Trimming removed 5 bases at V and 3 bases at J, with 13 bases between. Germline CDR1 and CDR2: SGHTA and FQGNSA. This CDR3 contains 14 residues. The CDR3 nucleotides are TGTGCCAGCAGCCCTCGAGGGTCTCACACTGAAGCTTTCTTT. This translates into CASSPRGSHTEAFF.

This clonotype was found a few times. This chain uses TRBV3-1 with TRBJ1-6, with 8 bases matching TRBD1. V lost 5 bases and J lost 6; bases outside the gene matches: 6. The length of the CDR3 is 15 residues. From germline, CDR1 is LGHDT and CDR2 YNNKEL (reference sequence). For the CDR3, the DNA is TGTGCCAGCAGCAATCGTCAGGGGGCTAATTCACCCCTCCACTTT. As protein: CASSNRQGANSPLHF. The full variable domain, in which reference TRBV3-1 and TRBJ1-6 provide the parts outside the CDR3, is DTAVSQTPKYLVTQMGNDKSIKCEQNLGHDTMYWYKQDSKKFLKIMFSYNNKELIINETVPNRFSPKSPDKAHLNLHINSLELGDSAVYFCASSNRQGANSPLHFGNGTRLTVT.

V is TRBV7-9 and J is TRBJ2-1, with 9 bases identical to TRBD2. The junction had 4 bases not matched to a gene; V was cut back by 2 bases and J by 11 bases. The CDR3 contains 13 residues. Germline CDR1 is SEHNR and CDR2 is FQNEAQ (reference sequence). For the CDR3, the DNA is TGTGCCAGCAGCTTATATAGCGGGGGACAGCAGTTCTTC. It translates to CASSLYSGGQQFF.

In its sample, this clonotype was seen a few times. The gene calls are TRBV7-2 and TRBJ1-5; D remains ambiguous. This CDR3 spans 14 amino acids. V shed 2 bases and J shed 4 bases, with 9 bases lying between them. The germline gives CDR1 SGHTA, CDR2 FQGNSA. The CDR3 sequence is CASSLYGRNQPQHF. The DNA of the CDR3 is TGTGCCAGCAGCTTATACGGGCGAAATCAGCCCCAGCATTTT.

The chain couples TRBV9 to TRBJ1-5; D is undetermined. The ends were cut back, 0 bases at V and 8 bases at J, with 9 bases in the middle. The CDR3 spans 13 residues. The germline gives CDR1 SGDLS, CDR2 YYNGEE. The CDR3 coding sequence is TGTGCCAGCAGCGTAGAGGGCTGGGAGCCCCAGCATTTT. Translation: CASSVEGWEPQHF.

This clonotype was counted only a few times. CDR3 loop: CSAPRGLRGEQYF. The DNA for the CDR3 is TGCAGTGCCCCCCGAGGACTGAGGGGCGAGCAGTACTTC. V usage is TRBV20-1 and J usage is TRBJ2-7; either TRBD1 or TRBD2 may supply D (5 bases each). V was trimmed by 6 bases and J by 6 bases, leaving 18 bases between them. The CDR3 loop spans 13 amino acids. The V gene's germline CDR1 is DFQATT and CDR2 SNEGSKA (reference sequence).